The present entry profiles one TCR beta chain with its context. CDR1 is SGHDT and CDR2 is YYEEEE in the germline V gene. The CDR3 is 15 amino acids. V was shortened by 1 base and J by 0 bases, with 11 bases between the two germline ends. These data originate in a study of T cell changes during pregnancy in multiple sclerosis. Data came from immunoSEQ multiplex PCR; TCRdb stores just in-frame clones and leaves some out. The sample lists around 49,000 clones, around 90% occurring once. The V call is TRBV5-6, the J call TRBJ2-7; tentative D call: TRBD2 (6 bases). Source: peripheral blood, taken after pregnancy. The clonotype originates from a female donor in good health, enrolled as a control in a pregnancy study. The CDR3 region has the DNA TGTGCCAGCAGCTTGTTCCGGCGGGGCTCCTACGAGCAGTACTTC. Encoded protein: CASSLFRRGSYEQYF.